A selection of T cell receptor beta chains follows, all from one sample in a study. One entry per CDR3 protein, called by TCRdb with MiXCR from the 5' RACE reads. The sample consists of some 44,000 distinct CDR3 sequences, approximately 28% of them appearing once. The source material was tumor-infiltrating memory CD4+ T cells sorted from the breast tumor. The receptor set was obtained from a female donor with breast cancer. CDR3s include the opening cysteine and the closing phenylalanine or tryptophan. D genes are given only for firm matches. Some rows mark clone size as missing; the rest say once, few, many or name a class of expanded clone.

v_gene: TRBV20-1; d_gene: TRBD2; j_gene: TRBJ2-3; abundance: NA; CDR3aa: CSAPSGSGGAGDTQYF; CDR3nt: TGCAGTGCTCCGTCGGGTAGCGGGGGGGCTGGAGATACGCAGTATTTT
v_gene: TRBV27; d_gene: NA; j_gene: TRBJ2-4; abundance: few; CDR3aa: CASSRQPLDIQYF; CDR3nt: TGTGCCAGCAGTCGACAGCCTTTGGACATTCAGTACTTC
v_gene: TRBV4-2; d_gene: NA; j_gene: TRBJ2-7; abundance: NA; CDR3aa: CASSQDPGGSYEQYF; CDR3nt: TGTGCCAGCAGCCAAGATCCTGGCGGTTCCTACGAGCAGTACTTC
v_gene: TRBV6-5; d_gene: NA; j_gene: TRBJ2-3; abundance: few; CDR3aa: CASSYDIGTDTQYF; CDR3nt: TGTGCCAGCAGTTACGACATAGGCACAGATACGCAGTATTTT
v_gene: TRBV5-1; d_gene: TRBD1; j_gene: TRBJ1-5; abundance: few; CDR3aa: CASSEGQDQPQHF; CDR3nt: TGCGCCAGCAGCGAGGGACAGGATCAGCCCCAGCATTTT
v_gene: TRBV4-2; d_gene: TRBD1; j_gene: TRBJ2-7; abundance: NA; CDR3aa: CASSQPGQGGYEQYF; CDR3nt: TGTGCCAGCAGCCAGCCCGGACAGGGGGGATACGAGCAGTACTTC
v_gene: TRBV5-1; d_gene: NA; j_gene: TRBJ2-3; abundance: NA; CDR3aa: CASSLGSWDAGYF; CDR3nt: TGCGCCAGCAGCTTGGGGTCTTGGGACGCCGGGTATTTT
v_gene: TRBV12-3/TRBV12-4; d_gene: NA; j_gene: TRBJ2-2; abundance: few; CDR3aa: CASSFGGTNTGELFF; CDR3nt: TGTGCCAGCAGTTTTGGGGGGACGAACACCGGGGAGCTGTTTTTT
v_gene: TRBV7-8; d_gene: NA; j_gene: TRBJ2-4; abundance: NA; CDR3aa: CASSPGRTKNIQYF; CDR3nt: TGTGCCAGCAGCCCGGGGCGGACCAAAAACATTCAGTACTTC
v_gene: TRBV21-1; d_gene: NA; j_gene: TRBJ2-7; abundance: few; CDR3aa: CASSKPPGGPYEQYF; CDR3nt: TGTGCCAGCAGCAAACCCCCAGGGGGGCCCTACGAGCAGTACTTC
v_gene: TRBV5-6; d_gene: TRBD2; j_gene: TRBJ2-2; abundance: NA; CDR3aa: CASIHGGDLYFGTGELFF; CDR3nt: TGTGCCAGCATCCATGGGGGGGACCTTTATTTCGGAACCGGGGAGCTGTTTTTT
v_gene: TRBV7-9; d_gene: TRBD2; j_gene: TRBJ2-3; abundance: few; CDR3aa: CASSLGLESTDTQYF; CDR3nt: TGTGCCAGCAGCCTAGGACTAGAAAGCACAGATACGCAGTATTTT
v_gene: TRBV7-2; d_gene: TRBD1; j_gene: TRBJ2-5; abundance: many; CDR3aa: CASSRTGGKQETQYF; CDR3nt: TGTGCCAGCAGCAGGACAGGGGGCAAACAAGAGACCCAGTACTTC
v_gene: TRBV7-3; d_gene: TRBD2; j_gene: TRBJ2-1; abundance: few; CDR3aa: CASSAGVGGEQFF; CDR3nt: TGTGCCAGCTCGGCGGGGGTTGGGGGTGAGCAGTTCTTC
v_gene: TRBV27; d_gene: NA; j_gene: TRBJ2-3; abundance: NA; CDR3aa: CASSLRATIRADTQYF; CDR3nt: TGTGCCAGCAGTCTGCGGGCCACGATAAGAGCAGATACGCAGTATTTT
v_gene: TRBV6-6; d_gene: TRBD2; j_gene: TRBJ2-5; abundance: NA; CDR3aa: CASSYLLAGETQYF; CDR3nt: TGTGCCAGCAGTTACTTACTAGCGGGAGAGACCCAGTACTTC
v_gene: TRBV4-2; d_gene: TRBD2; j_gene: TRBJ2-2; abundance: few; CDR3aa: CASKAGEDTGELFF; CDR3nt: TGTGCCAGCAAAGCGGGAGAAGACACCGGGGAGCTGTTTTTT
v_gene: TRBV5-1; d_gene: NA; j_gene: TRBJ1-4; abundance: NA; CDR3aa: CASSLGGAGQEKLFF; CDR3nt: TGCGCCAGCAGCTTGGGAGGGGCCGGACAGGAAAAACTGTTTTTT
v_gene: TRBV5-1; d_gene: NA; j_gene: TRBJ2-1; abundance: NA; CDR3aa: CASSLRERYNEQFF; CDR3nt: TGCGCCAGCAGCTTGAGGGAGCGGTACAATGAGCAGTTCTTC
v_gene: TRBV20-1; d_gene: NA; j_gene: TRBJ2-1; abundance: NA; CDR3aa: CSAPPADSYNEQFF; CDR3nt: TGCAGTGCCCCCCCCGCGGACTCCTACAATGAGCAGTTCTTC
v_gene: TRBV7-9; d_gene: TRBD1; j_gene: TRBJ2-4; abundance: NA; CDR3aa: CASSLTDRAVRGSKNIQYF; CDR3nt: TGTGCCAGCAGCTTAACGGACAGGGCGGTTCGGGGTTCCAAAAACATTCAGTACTTC
v_gene: TRBV15; d_gene: TRBD1; j_gene: TRBJ2-1; abundance: NA; CDR3aa: CATSRDKGAELDEQFF; CDR3nt: TGTGCCACCAGCAGAGATAAGGGGGCAGAATTAGATGAGCAGTTCTTC
v_gene: TRBV24-1; d_gene: NA; j_gene: TRBJ2-1; abundance: few; CDR3aa: CATSDLVWTEQFF; CDR3nt: TGTGCCACCAGTGATTTGGTCTGGACAGAGCAGTTCTTC
v_gene: TRBV7-8; d_gene: TRBD2; j_gene: TRBJ2-5; abundance: many; CDR3aa: CASSRGTSGRETQYF; CDR3nt: TGTGCCAGCAGCCGCGGGACTAGCGGTAGGGAGACCCAGTACTTC